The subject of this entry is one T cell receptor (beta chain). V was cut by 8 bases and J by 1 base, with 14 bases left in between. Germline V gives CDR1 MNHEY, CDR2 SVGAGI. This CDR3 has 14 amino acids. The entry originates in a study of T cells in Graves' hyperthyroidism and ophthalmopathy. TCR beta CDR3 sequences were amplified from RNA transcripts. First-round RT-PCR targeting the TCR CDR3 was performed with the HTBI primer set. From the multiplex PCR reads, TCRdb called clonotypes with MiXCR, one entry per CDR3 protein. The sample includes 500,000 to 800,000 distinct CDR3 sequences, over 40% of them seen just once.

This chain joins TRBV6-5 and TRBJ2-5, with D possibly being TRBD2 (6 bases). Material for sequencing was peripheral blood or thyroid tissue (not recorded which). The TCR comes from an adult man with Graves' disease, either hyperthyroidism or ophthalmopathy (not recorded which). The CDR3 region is CASGRDFAQETQYF. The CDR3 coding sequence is TGTGCCAGCGGGCGGGATTTTGCCCAAGAGACCCAGTACTTC.